Listed here are 8 T cell receptor beta chains from one sample, sequenced in a study of ipilimumab plus nivolumab after autologous stem cell transplantation. The repertoire was sequenced with immunoSEQ multiplex PCR; TCRdb's copy has only in-frame clones and lacks some. The repertoire holds under 6,000 clones, with less than 80% as singletons. This specimen consisted of PBMCs, obtained in a trial of ipilimumab plus nivolumab as post-transplant consolidation. Receptors were obtained from a male donor with multiple myeloma.

This clone was seen a handful of times. The chain uses TRBV19 and TRBJ2-7; D call uncertain. Per the germline V gene, CDR1 is LNHDA and CDR2 is SQIVND (reference sequence). The V end lost 6 bases, the J end lost 2 bases, and 8 bases lay between the germline ends. The CDR3 sequence is 12 residues long. CDR3 coding DNA: TGTGCCAGTAGGAGGACCGCCTACGAGCAGTACTTC. Translated: CASRRTAYEQYF.

The J gene is TRBJ2-5, the V gene TRBV28, with D unresolved. Germline CDR1 and CDR2: MDHEN and SYDVKM. The ends were cut back, 6 bases at V and 2 bases at J, with 13 bases in the middle. There are 14 residues in the CDR3. CDR3 loop: CASRIPLAQETQYF. The CDR3 nucleotides read TGTGCCAGCAGGATCCCCCTGGCGCAAGAGACCCAGTACTTC.

This clone came up a few times. The CDR3 sequence is CASSLDRGQPQHF. The CDR3 DNA follows: TGTGCCAGCAGCTTAGACAGGGGCCAGCCCCAGCATTTT. J is TRBJ1-5 and V is TRBV7-3; 8 bases map to TRBD1. J gave up 7 bases and V 2 bases, and 1 base lay outside the gene matches. CDR1 and CDR2 from the germline V gene are SGHTA and FQGTGA. The CDR3 totals 13 residues.

The chain carries TRBV6-5 and TRBJ1-3, with D hard to call. The CDR3 spans 12 residues. Germline loops: CDR1 MNHEY, CDR2 SVGAGI. V was pared by 6 bases and J by 0 bases, with 3 bases between. This CDR3 reads CASRGSGNTIYF. The CDR3 DNA reads TGTGCCAGCAGGGGCTCTGGAAACACCATATATTTT.

The chain links TRBV7-5 to TRBJ2-5; TRBD2, as called in the table, went unchecked against the DNA. TRBV7-5 is an annotated pseudogene. The CDR3 consists of 15 residues. CDR3 sequence: CASSSRTSIGETQYF. The CDR3 DNA is TGTGCCAGCAGCTCACGGACTAGCATCGGAGAGACCCAGTACTTC.

J is TRBJ2-4 and V is TRBV2; 15 nucleotides align to TRBD2. This CDR3 is 16 amino acids long. V was clipped by 5 bases and J by 9 bases; unmatched bases: 8. CDR1 SNHLY and CDR2 FYNNEI come from the germline V gene. CDR3 nucleotides: TGTGCCAGCAGTACAGGACTAGCGGGGGGGAAAGTCATTCAGTACTTC. Translated, it gives CASSTGLAGGKVIQYF. The entire variable domain, with the rest obtained from reference TRBV2 and TRBJ2-4, is as follows: EPEVTQTPSHQVTQMGQEVILRCVPISNHLYFYWYRQILGQKVEFLVSFYNNEISEKSEIFDDQFSVERPDGSNFTLKIRSTKLEDSAMYFCASSTGLAGGKVIQYFGAGTRLSVL.

The chain couples TRBV7-2 to TRBJ1-1; D remains ambiguous. Between the trimmed V and J ends, which lost 6 bases and 2 bases, there was a span of 10 bases. CDR3 size: 13 residues. Germline-derived CDR1 and CDR2 are SGHTA and FQGNSA. The CDR3 region has the DNA TGTGCCAGCAGGTCATACTCAAACACTGAAGCTTTCTTT. Translating gives CASRSYSNTEAFF.

J is TRBJ2-3 and V is TRBV5-1; D not certain. CDR1 and CDR2 from the germline V gene are SGHRS and YFSETQ. The V end was cut by 0 bases, the J end by 0 bases, with 8 bases between. This CDR3 contains 15 residues. The CDR3 reads CASSLVLDSTDTQYF. CDR3 sequence (DNA): TGCGCCAGCAGCTTGGTTCTTGACAGCACAGATACGCAGTATTTT.